These 20 T cell receptor beta chains originate from one sample sequenced in a study of T cell responses to AZD1222 COVID-19 vaccine. TCRdb's table, derived via immunoSEQ multiplex PCR, lists solely in-frame clones and lacks some. The top ten clones hold roughly 20% of a sample with tens of thousands of clones, about 91% of them seen once. The material was peripheral blood, obtained on day 0 of AZD1222 vaccination. The source is an adult in good health.

The table lists this clone with a few counts. CDR3 residues: CASSQALSRGSGETQYF. The CDR3 DNA reads as TGTGCCAGCAGCCAGGCCCTATCCAGGGGGAGCGGAGAGACCCAGTACTTC. The rearrangement joins TRBV14 to TRBJ2-5; 7 nucleotides agree with TRBD1. This CDR3 spans 17 amino acids. V was clipped by 3 bases and J by 4 bases; unmatched bases: 14. CDR1 and CDR2 from the germline V gene are SGHDN and FVKESK. The full variable domain, rest sourced from reference TRBV14 and TRBJ2-5, is EAGVTQFPSHSVIEKGQTVTLRCDPISGHDNLYWYRRVMGKEIKFLLHFVKESKQDESGMPNNRFLAERTGGTYSTLKVQPAELEDSGVYFCASSQALSRGSGETQYFGPGTRLLVL.

This clone was seen a few times. The chain links TRBV7-3 to TRBJ1-1, with TRBD1 identical over 8 bases. This CDR3 is built from 15 residues. Germline CDR1 reads SGHTA; CDR2 reads FQGTGA. Germline trimming cut 5 bases from V and 1 base from J; bases unmatched to any gene: 6. In DNA form, the CDR3 reads TGTGCCAGCAGCCGCTCGACAGGGGCGAACACTGAAGCTTTCTTT. It codes for CASSRSTGANTEAFF.

The V and J genes are TRBV9 and TRBJ2-1; D could derive from TRBD1 or TRBD2 (6 bases each). The CDR3 extends over 21 amino acids. Germline V gene sequence: CDR1 SGDLS, CDR2 YYNGEE. Trimming cost V 1 base and J 9 bases, with 35 bases left between them. This CDR3 reads CASSVTPGGRGTSNLNGEQFF. DNA of the CDR3: TGTGCCAGCAGCGTAACCCCGGGCGGACGCGGGACAAGTAATTTAAACGGTGAGCAGTTCTTC.

This chain connects TRBV5-6 to TRBJ2-3; D not resolved. The germline gives CDR1 SGHDT, CDR2 YYEEEE. CDR3 length equals 16 residues. V was trimmed by 4 bases and J by 2 bases, leaving 17 bases between them. The CDR3, as DNA: TGTGCCAGCAGCCCTGAGAACACCCGACTCACAGATACGCAGTATTTT. It encodes CASSPENTRLTDTQYF. The full variable domain, in which reference TRBV5-6 and TRBJ2-3 provide the parts outside the CDR3, is DAGVTQSPTHLIKTRGQQVTLRCSPKSGHDTVSWYQQALGQGPQFIFQYYEEEERQRGNFPDRFSGHQFPNYSSELNVNALLLGDSALYLCASSPENTRLTDTQYFGPGTRLTVL.

This CDR3 is CASSSFMSGWQETQYF. The CDR3 nucleotides read TGTGCCAGCAGTTCGTTCATGAGCGGGTGGCAAGAGACCCAGTACTTC. The rearrangement joins TRBV6-5 to TRBJ2-5; D might be TRBD2 (6 bases). V was shortened by 4 bases and J by 2 bases, with 17 bases between the two germline ends. CDR3 length equals 16 residues. Germline CDR1 reads MNHEY; CDR2 reads SVGAGI.

The J gene is TRBJ1-6, the V gene TRBV10-3; the D is unclear. The V gene lost 4 bases and the J gene lost 0 bases, with 10 bases spanning the gap. From germline, CDR1 is ENHRY and CDR2 SYGVKD. This CDR3 has 16 amino acids. This CDR3 is CAISGGGSSYNSPLHF. CDR3 DNA: TGTGCCATCAGTGGGGGAGGGAGCTCCTATAATTCACCCCTCCACTTT.

This clone was counted only a few times. The chain employs TRBV6-4 and TRBJ1-2; TRBD1 agrees at 10 bases. Looked up from germline, CDR1 is MRHNA and CDR2 is SNTAGT. This CDR3 is 13 amino acids long. J lost 8 bases, V lost 0 bases, and 0 bases had no gene match. The chain's CDR3 is CASSDSTGGGYTF. In DNA, the CDR3 is TGTGCCAGCAGTGACTCGACAGGGGGCGGCTACACCTTC.

The chain recombines TRBV5-1 with TRBJ1-2; 7 bases align to TRBD1. Germline CDR1 is SGHRS and CDR2 is YFSETQ. Trimming removed 0 bases from V and 6 bases from J; junction bases left unmatched: 5. CDR3 length equals 14 residues. CDR3 region: CASSLATGDDGYTF. The CDR3 DNA reads TGCGCCAGCAGCTTGGCCACAGGGGACGATGGCTACACCTTC.

This clone was detected once. The genes are TRBV4-3 and TRBJ1-1, with no clear D. The germline CDR1 and CDR2 sequences are LGHNA and YSLEER. The CDR3 consists of 15 residues. V was clipped by 0 bases and J by 1 base, with 9 bases between them. CDR3: CASSQERTGNTEAFF. As DNA, the CDR3 is TGCGCCAGCAGCCAAGAGAGGACGGGGAACACTGAAGCTTTCTTT.

The genes are TRBV5-1 and TRBJ1-2; D is possibly TRBD1 (5 bases). The germline gives CDR1 SGHRS, CDR2 YFSETQ. V lost 1 base and J 6 bases, leaving 16 bases between the germline ends. The CDR3 is 15 amino acids. CDR3 sequence reads: CASSLRAAGYDGYTF. CDR3 DNA: TGCGCCAGCAGCTTGAGGGCAGCAGGGTACGATGGCTACACCTTC. Full variable domain (missing parts from reference TRBV5-1 and TRBJ1-2): KAGVTQTPRYLIKTRGQQVTLSCSPISGHRSVSWYQQTPGQGLQFLFEYFSETQRNKGNFPGRFSGRQFSNSRSEMNVSTLELGDSALYLCASSLRAAGYDGYTFGSGTRLTVV.

This clone was recorded a few times. The J gene is TRBJ1-2, the V gene TRBV7-2; D possibly corresponds to TRBD1 (5 bases). This CDR3 is 15 amino acids long. The germline V gene encodes CDR1 SGHTA and CDR2 FQGNSA. V lost 5 bases and J 8 bases, leaving 21 bases between the germline ends. CDR3 sequence: CASSGRRAGVEGYTF. The CDR3 nucleotides read TGTGCCAGCAGCGGAAGACGCGCGGGGGTGGAGGGCTACACCTTC.

The chain links TRBV27 to TRBJ1-4; perhaps TRBD1 as D (6 bases). The CDR3 covers 16 residues. Trimming removed 1 base from V and 6 bases from J, with 15 bases in between. CDR1 and CDR2 (germline): MNHEY, SMNVEV (reference sequence). CDR3 region: CASSLLGGQGYEKLFF. The CDR3 DNA is TGTGCCAGCAGTTTATTGGGCGGGCAGGGGTATGAAAAACTGTTTTTT.

The chain combines TRBV27 with TRBJ2-7, with 8 bases aligning to TRBD2. Germline values: CDR1 MNHEY, CDR2 SMNVEV (reference sequence). Trimming took 2 bases from V and 2 from J; bases not matched to a gene: 5. The CDR3 runs to 15 residues. The CDR3 DNA reads TGTGCCAGCAGTTTAGGAAGCGGGGGAGCCTACGAGCAGTACTTC. It translates to CASSLGSGGAYEQYF.

This chain links TRBV7-6 with TRBJ2-1; TRBD1 matches at 8 bases. Trimming cost V 1 base and J 2 bases; bases outside gene matches: 7. The CDR3 runs 17 residues. Per the germline V gene, CDR1 is SGHVS and CDR2 is FNYEAQ. The CDR3 here is CASSLVGVQGAYNEQFF. CDR3 nucleotides: TGTGCCAGCAGCTTAGTCGGTGTACAGGGGGCCTACAATGAGCAGTTCTTC.

The chain has TRBV7-9 and TRBJ1-2; no clear D. Germline CDR1 is SEHNR and CDR2 is FQNEAQ (reference sequence). The CDR3 loop spans 14 amino acids. The V end lost 5 bases, the J end lost 1 base, and 11 bases lay between the germline ends. The CDR3 region is CASSQRADNYGYTF. CDR3 bases: TGTGCCAGCAGCCAAAGGGCAGATAACTATGGCTACACCTTC.

V is TRBV27 and J is TRBJ2-7; 8 bases agree with TRBD1. The trim removed 2 bases at V and 1 base at J, leaving 7 bases unmatched. Per germline, CDR1 MNHEY and CDR2 SMNVEV (reference sequence). This CDR3 is built from 16 residues. DNA of the CDR3: TGTGCCAGCAGTTTAAGTGGGGACAGGAGATCCTACGAGCAGTACTTC. Translating it yields CASSLSGDRRSYEQYF.

The chain employs TRBV27 and TRBJ2-5, with D tentatively TRBD1 or TRBD2 (5 bases each). V was shortened by 8 bases and J by 4 bases, with 5 bases between the two germline ends. The CDR3 covers 10 residues. The V gene's germline CDR1 is MNHEY and CDR2 SMNVEV (reference sequence). This chain's CDR3 is CASGGETQYF. In DNA, the CDR3 is TGTGCCAGCGGGGGAGAGACCCAGTACTTC.

This chain joins TRBV5-4 and TRBJ2-5; D is uncertain. Germline loops: CDR1 SGHNT, CDR2 YYREEE (reference sequence). Between the trimmed V and J ends, which lost 0 bases and 1 base, there was a span of 7 bases. The CDR3 has 14 amino acids. The DNA of the CDR3 is TGTGCCAGCAGCTTGGATGGCTTCCAAGAGACCCAGTACTTC. Its protein product is CASSLDGFQETQYF.

In this sample, this clone turned up once. The CDR3 DNA is TGTGCCAGCAGTTTCCCCAGGGGTGAGACCCAGTACTTC. Translated: CASSFPRGETQYF. This sequence joins TRBV28 and TRBJ2-5; tentative D call: TRBD1 (6 bases). The CDR3 sequence is 13 residues long. Germline CDR1 is MDHEN and CDR2 is SYDVKM. V lost 3 bases to trimming and J lost 5 bases, with 10 bases between them.

This clone was seen only a few times. The gene calls are TRBV6-5 and TRBJ1-1; possible D gene TRBD1, 5 bases. Germline CDR1 MNHEY, CDR2 SVGAGI. The CDR3 length is 14 residues. V lost 4 bases to trimming and J lost 4 bases, with 13 bases between them. This CDR3 is CASSLRAGGTEAFF. CDR3 nucleotide sequence: TGTGCCAGCAGTTTACGAGCCGGGGGCACTGAAGCTTTCTTT.